The rows below give T cell receptor beta chains drawn from one sample of a study of monozygotic twins with inflammatory bowel disease. TCRdb re-called the 5' RACE reads and shows each CDR3 protein once, DNA omitted. This table holds about 440,000 distinct CDR3 sequences. The sample consisted of blood. These receptors originate from a human donor with ulcerative colitis or Crohn's disease, or a healthy co-twin of an affected twin (not recorded which). Each CDR3 is given with its conserved first and last residue. The order of the fields is CDR3 length, V gene, J gene, CDR3 protein.

CDR3 length: 17
V gene: TRBV2
J gene: TRBJ2-2
CDR3 protein: CASSTLLGQVGTGELFF

CDR3 length: 15
V gene: TRBV5-1
J gene: TRBJ2-3
CDR3 protein: CASSLPGLGTDTQYF

CDR3 length: 12
V gene: TRBV7-8
J gene: TRBJ2-1
CDR3 protein: CAINRVNNEQFF

CDR3 length: 12
V gene: TRBV7-9
J gene: TRBJ1-1
CDR3 protein: CASSFPNTEAFF

CDR3 length: 13
V gene: TRBV20-1
J gene: TRBJ1-1
CDR3 protein: CSASDRTNTEAFF

CDR3 length: 15
V gene: TRBV12-3/TRBV12-4
J gene: TRBJ1-2
CDR3 protein: CASSRGMGQGNGYTF

CDR3 length: 13
V gene: TRBV24-1
J gene: TRBJ2-2
CDR3 protein: CATSRGTTGELFF

CDR3 length: 16
V gene: TRBV7-2
J gene: TRBJ2-4
CDR3 protein: CASSLAGTGGKNIQYF

CDR3 length: 18
V gene: TRBV5-6
J gene: TRBJ2-2
CDR3 protein: CASSLTSGRALGTGELFF

CDR3 length: 14
V gene: TRBV3-1
J gene: TRBJ2-3
CDR3 protein: CASSPPGAVDTQYF

CDR3 length: 15
V gene: TRBV4-2
J gene: TRBJ1-5
CDR3 protein: CASSQIQGDNQPQHF

CDR3 length: 14
V gene: TRBV18
J gene: TRBJ2-7
CDR3 protein: CASSLQGEFSEQYF

CDR3 length: 14
V gene: TRBV29-1
J gene: TRBJ1-1
CDR3 protein: CSVEGRGMNTEAYF

CDR3 length: 15
V gene: TRBV10-3
J gene: TRBJ2-1
CDR3 protein: CAIMSSGPSYNEQFF

CDR3 length: 14
V gene: TRBV14
J gene: TRBJ1-2
CDR3 protein: CASSQVRSNYGYTF

CDR3 length: 15
V gene: TRBV12-3/TRBV12-4
J gene: TRBJ2-1
CDR3 protein: CASRPGQGDYNEQFF

CDR3 length: 16
V gene: TRBV5-6
J gene: TRBJ1-1
CDR3 protein: CASSSYRGMGNTEAFF

CDR3 length: 13
V gene: TRBV5-1
J gene: TRBJ1-3
CDR3 protein: CASSSLTGNTIYF

CDR3 length: 15
V gene: TRBV5-1
J gene: TRBJ1-6
CDR3 protein: CASSLGQGAYSPLHF

CDR3 length: 16
V gene: TRBV19
J gene: TRBJ1-5
CDR3 protein: CASTSLGLNSNQPQHF

CDR3 length: 15
V gene: TRBV5-1
J gene: TRBJ2-6
CDR3 protein: CASSRQRSGANALTF

CDR3 length: 17
V gene: TRBV12-3/TRBV12-4
J gene: TRBJ2-1
CDR3 protein: CASSLYGLYAGINEQFF

CDR3 length: 16
V gene: TRBV19
J gene: TRBJ2-2
CDR3 protein: CASTPPVEKSTGELFF

CDR3 length: 14
V gene: TRBV19
J gene: TRBJ1-2
CDR3 protein: CASTGDITNYGYTF

CDR3 length: 16
V gene: TRBV25-1
J gene: TRBJ1-1
CDR3 protein: CASSAPNRARNTEAFF

CDR3 length: 14
V gene: TRBV12-3/TRBV12-4
J gene: TRBJ2-2
CDR3 protein: CASRPGSNTGELFF

CDR3 length: 15
V gene: TRBV3-1
J gene: TRBJ2-3
CDR3 protein: CASSLRETITDTQYF

CDR3 length: 20
V gene: TRBV5-1
J gene: TRBJ2-6
CDR3 protein: CASSLAGTGGTSGGANVLTF

CDR3 length: 14
V gene: TRBV6-6
J gene: TRBJ1-1
CDR3 protein: CASTVGQGWTEAFF

CDR3 length: 16
V gene: TRBV7-2
J gene: TRBJ2-1
CDR3 protein: CASSLAGGTGGNEQFF

CDR3 length: 18
V gene: TRBV20-1
J gene: TRBJ2-7
CDR3 protein: CSARTGLAGGRSSYEQYF

CDR3 length: 14
V gene: TRBV2
J gene: TRBJ1-6
CDR3 protein: CASSETALNSPLHF

CDR3 length: 14
V gene: TRBV20-1
J gene: TRBJ2-1
CDR3 protein: CSARALAGYNEQFF

CDR3 length: 13
V gene: TRBV7-2
J gene: TRBJ2-5
CDR3 protein: CASSFILQETQYF

CDR3 length: 16
V gene: TRBV5-6
J gene: TRBJ1-4
CDR3 protein: CASSFFLGGRDEKLFF

CDR3 length: 12
V gene: TRBV24-1
J gene: TRBJ2-5
CDR3 protein: CVTSEGGETQYF

CDR3 length: 15
V gene: TRBV12-3/TRBV12-4
J gene: TRBJ1-1
CDR3 protein: CASSLDPQGGTEAFF

CDR3 length: 14
V gene: TRBV7-6
J gene: TRBJ2-2
CDR3 protein: CASSRAQGPGELFF

CDR3 length: 13
V gene: TRBV6-6
J gene: TRBJ2-1
CDR3 protein: CASSYSWGNEQFF